This entry features one TCR beta chain sequence. Its specificity is unknown. Treatment meaning: 10-day PBMC culture with coronavirus spike peptide pools or control peptides (ViraFEST assay). Cultured CD4+ T cell DNA was sequenced using the Oncomine TCR Beta short-read assay. Genomic DNA was taken out of cultured CD4+ T cells by extraction. From the PCR reads, TCRdb called clonotypes with MiXCR, one entry per CDR3 protein. Among 15,000 or so distinct CDR3 sequences, roughly three fifths were seen once, and the ten largest hold about 12%. The sample is drawn from a study of vaccination and CD4 T cells after COVID-19. Study as a whole: All convalescent patients were nasal swab PCR positive for SARS-CoV-2; eight or nine had mild and one severe disease. Following dose two, a median about 71 days (range 14 to 241) passed before post-vaccine samples were taken. General study results and limits: Convalescent patients displayed spike mono-reactivity in 304 of 307 vaccine-specific clones.

CDR1 is DFQATT and CDR2 is SNEGSKA in the germline V gene (reference sequence). V shed 4 bases and J 1 base; nucleotides not matched to a gene: 7. The CDR3 consists of 15 residues. The rearrangement joins TRBV20-1 to TRBJ2-1, with TRBD1 identical over 7 bases. The sequenced sample consisted of CD4+ T cells from blood, cultured in vitro. The TCR sequence derives from a human donor who had recovered from COVID-19. The CDR3 sequence: CSATTTGVSYNEQFF. In nucleotides, the CDR3 is TGCAGTGCTACGACAACAGGGGTATCCTACAATGAGCAGTTCTTC.